This T cell receptor beta chain was observed in a study of Ad26.COV2.S vaccination and SARS-CoV-2 variants (TCRdb year 2021). Concerning the study at large: Vaccine-arm donors came from COV1001, a multicentre, randomized, double-blind, placebo-controlled phase I-IIa trial of Ad26.COV2.S in healthy adults. Ad26.COV2.S was administered intramuscularly at a dose of 5x10^10 or 1x10^11 viral particles, either as one shot or as two shots given 56 days apart. TCRbeta repertoire sequencing served as the tool for gauging how specific and how broad the SARS-CoV-2-reactive T cell receptors were following Ad26.COV2.S vaccination. The TCR-sequenced set comprised around 30 samples: roughly 19 Ad26.COV2.S vaccine recipients, 5 placebo recipients and 8 SARS-CoV-2 convalescent individuals. Participants in the trial were split at random into five groups of five each, receiving low-dose or high-dose Ad26.COV2.S once or twice, or else placebo on both occasions. Throughout the experiments and outcome assessment, investigators stayed blinded to trial group allocation.

Study-wide conclusions, independent of this receptor: The authors noted that total T cell responses may have been underestimated by the TCR breadth and depth analyses. After vaccination, spike-specific CD8+ and CD4+ T cell responses were reported to show substantial breadth. Comparing responses between vaccine doses or regimens was not something the study was powered to do. Comparable non-spike TCR breadth was observed between vaccine and placebo recipients, consistent with only spike being contained in the vaccine. Ad26.COV2.S recipients had higher spike-specific TCR breadth than placebo recipients (P = 0.0014).

V lost 6 bases and J lost 0 bases; the stretch between them is 12 bases long. Measured from the cysteine to the phenylalanine, the CDR3 is 15 residues long. Left in the record is the CDR3 DNA by itself, 45 bases read in frame from the first base. From a lookup of the germline V gene, CDR1 and CDR2 are SNHLY and FYNNEI. In regard to this clone: No antigen is known for it. No much larger clonotype is one base removed from it; base qualities were not supplied.

This specimen's treatment or condition label, per the study, means: some 19 received Ad26.COV2.S at low or high dose, single or two shots; 5 received placebo; per-sample allocation not given. Repertoires of vaccine and placebo recipients were sequenced from samples collected on day 63 after the first injection. Cohort 1b enrolled 25 adults aged 18-55 years at a single site in Boston, USA, between 29 July and 7 August 2020. Ad26.COV2.S consisted of a replication-incompetent adenovirus type 26 vector by which a prefusion-stabilized SARS-CoV-2 spike protein from the original Wuhan strain was expressed. The immunoSEQ Assay was the method used to sequence TCRbeta CDR3 regions. After extraction, genomic DNA underwent amplification by bias-controlled multiplex PCR, followed by high-throughput sequencing. The study's own analysis went as follows. To quantify the absolute abundance of each unique TCRbeta CDR3 region, sequences were collapsed and filtered. Usable DNA was measured by amplifying reference genes present in all nucleated cells, and TCRbeta template counts were normalized to that usable DNA to estimate T cell fraction. Repertoire TCRs were annotated as SARS-CoV-2-specific when V gene, CDR3 amino acid sequence and J gene were exactly matched to a known reactive TCR set. MIRA supplied the reference SARS-CoV-2 TCR set, which was filtered for enrichment in COVID-19-positive ImmuneCODE repertoires so that public or cross-reactive TCRs were removed. Using the MIRA antigens, annotated TCRs were further analysed by specific ORF or by position within an ORF. Depth was the summed frequency of annotated unique rearrangements, while breadth was defined as annotated unique rearrangements over total unique productive rearrangements. Two-sided Wilcoxon rank-sum tests were applied when comparing TCR breadth between groups. TCRdb obtained this table from immuneACCESS and retained in-frame rearrangements with V and J assigned. These tables miss some clones; where compared with another copy, unresolved V genes account for less than half of the shortfall, and the remainder is unexplained. The V and J calls and the clone size are those of that table, but D and trimming were determined from the DNA. The sample has some 340,000 clones on record, around four fifths of them singletons. The top ten clonotypes cover 2% to 2.5% of the sample.

This sequence originates from a person between 18 and 65 years old who received the Ad26.COV2.S COVID-19 vaccine or a placebo. The rearranged segments are TRBV2 and TRBJ1-3; the D gene cannot be named for sure. This material consisted of peripheral blood, taken in a trial of Ad26.COV2.S vaccine versus placebo. CDR3 region: CASRDNWSSGNTIYF. Here is the DNA: TGTGCCAGCAGGGATAACTGGAGCTCTGGAAACACCATATATTTT.